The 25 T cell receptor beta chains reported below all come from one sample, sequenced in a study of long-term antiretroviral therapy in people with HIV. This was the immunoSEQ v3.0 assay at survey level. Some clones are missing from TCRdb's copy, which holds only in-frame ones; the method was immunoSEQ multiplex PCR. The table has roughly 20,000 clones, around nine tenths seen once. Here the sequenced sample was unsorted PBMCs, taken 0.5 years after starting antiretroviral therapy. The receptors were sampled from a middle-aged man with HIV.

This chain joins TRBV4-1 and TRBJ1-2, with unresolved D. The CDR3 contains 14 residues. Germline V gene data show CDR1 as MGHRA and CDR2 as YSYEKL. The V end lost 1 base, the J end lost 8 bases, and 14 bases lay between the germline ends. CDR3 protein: CASSQAATTKGYTF. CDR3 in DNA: TGCGCCAGCAGCCAAGCGGCTACTACTAAAGGCTACACCTTC.

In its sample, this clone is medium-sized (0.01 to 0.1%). The DNA for the CDR3 is TGTGCCAGCAGCCCACAGGGACAGGGATTCTACGAGCAGTACTTC. It specifies CASSPQGQGFYEQYF. V usage is TRBV9 and J usage is TRBJ2-7; 9 nucleotides align to TRBD1. CDR1 and CDR2 from the germline V gene are SGDLS and YYNGEE. The CDR3 sequence is 15 residues long. V trimming: 4 bases; J trimming: 3 bases; junction bases outside the gene matches: 8.

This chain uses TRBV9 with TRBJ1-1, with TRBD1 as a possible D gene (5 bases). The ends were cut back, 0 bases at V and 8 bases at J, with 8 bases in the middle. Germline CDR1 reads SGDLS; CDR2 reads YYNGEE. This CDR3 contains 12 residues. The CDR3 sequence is CASSVGDGEAFF. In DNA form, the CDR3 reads TGTGCCAGCAGCGTAGGGGACGGGGAAGCTTTCTTT.

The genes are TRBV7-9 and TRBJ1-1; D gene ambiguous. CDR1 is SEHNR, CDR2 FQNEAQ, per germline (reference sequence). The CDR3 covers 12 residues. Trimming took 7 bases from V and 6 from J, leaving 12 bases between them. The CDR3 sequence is CASNDFGSEAFF. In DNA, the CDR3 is TGTGCCAGCAACGACTTTGGGTCTGAAGCTTTCTTT.

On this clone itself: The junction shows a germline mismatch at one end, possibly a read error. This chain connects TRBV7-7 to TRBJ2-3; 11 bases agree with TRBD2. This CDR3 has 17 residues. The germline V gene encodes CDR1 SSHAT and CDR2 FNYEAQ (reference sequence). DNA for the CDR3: TGTGCTAGCAGCTTGAAGACTAGCGGGACAGGAGCAGATACGCAGTATTTT. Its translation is CASSLKTSGTGADTQYF.

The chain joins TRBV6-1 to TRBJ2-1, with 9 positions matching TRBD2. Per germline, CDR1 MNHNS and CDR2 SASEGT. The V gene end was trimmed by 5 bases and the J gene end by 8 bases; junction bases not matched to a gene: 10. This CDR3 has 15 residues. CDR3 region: CASSSGRSGVDEQFF. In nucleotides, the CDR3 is TGTGCCAGCAGTAGCGGGAGGAGTGGTGTCGATGAGCAGTTCTTC.

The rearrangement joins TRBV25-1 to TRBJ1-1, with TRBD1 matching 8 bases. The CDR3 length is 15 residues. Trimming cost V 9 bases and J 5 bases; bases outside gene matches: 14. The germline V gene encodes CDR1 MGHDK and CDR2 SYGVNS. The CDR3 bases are TGTGCCAGTATACAGGGGGGTCGAACTGCAACTGAAGCTTTCTTT. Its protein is CASIQGGRTATEAFF.

CDR3 in amino acids: CASSSTGPTNNEQFF. The CDR3 nucleotides read TGTGCCAGCAGTTCAACCGGGCCTACGAACAATGAGCAGTTCTTC. V usage is TRBV6-5 and J usage is TRBJ2-1; D not certain. Per the germline V gene, CDR1 is MNHEY and CDR2 is SVGAGI. The CDR3 sequence is 15 residues long. The V gene lost 4 bases and the J gene lost 5 bases, with 15 bases spanning the gap.

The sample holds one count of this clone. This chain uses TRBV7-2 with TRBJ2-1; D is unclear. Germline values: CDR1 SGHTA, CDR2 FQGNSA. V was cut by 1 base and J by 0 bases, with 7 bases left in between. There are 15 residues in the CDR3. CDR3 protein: CASSLVADSYNEQFF. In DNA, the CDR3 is TGTGCCAGCAGCTTAGTGGCGGACTCCTACAATGAGCAGTTCTTC.

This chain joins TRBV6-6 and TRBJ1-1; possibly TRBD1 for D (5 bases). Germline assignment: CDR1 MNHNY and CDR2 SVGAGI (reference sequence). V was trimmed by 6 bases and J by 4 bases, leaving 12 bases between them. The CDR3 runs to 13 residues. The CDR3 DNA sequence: TGTGCCAGCAGCCCCGGGGGGGGCACTGAAGCTTTCTTT. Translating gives CASSPGGGTEAFF.

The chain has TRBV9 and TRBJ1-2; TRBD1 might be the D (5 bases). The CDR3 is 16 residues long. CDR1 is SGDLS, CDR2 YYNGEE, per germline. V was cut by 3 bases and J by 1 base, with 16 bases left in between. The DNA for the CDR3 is TGTGCCAGCAGCGGAGACCCCCAGGGCCGTAACTATGGCTACACCTTC. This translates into CASSGDPQGRNYGYTF.

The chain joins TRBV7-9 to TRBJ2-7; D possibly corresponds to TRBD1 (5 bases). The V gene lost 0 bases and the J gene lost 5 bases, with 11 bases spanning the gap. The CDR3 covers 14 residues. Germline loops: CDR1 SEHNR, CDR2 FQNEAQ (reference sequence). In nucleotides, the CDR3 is TGTGCCAGCAGCTTAGCGCAGGACATCCACGAGCAGTACTTC. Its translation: CASSLAQDIHEQYF.

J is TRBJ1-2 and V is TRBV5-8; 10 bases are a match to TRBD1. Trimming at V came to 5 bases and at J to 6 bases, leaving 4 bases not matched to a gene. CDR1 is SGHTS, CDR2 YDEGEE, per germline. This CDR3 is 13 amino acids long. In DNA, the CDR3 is TGTGCCAGCAGACCGACAGGGGGCAATGGCTACACCTTC. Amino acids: CASRPTGGNGYTF.

CDR3 sequence reads: CASSPSRGGQGEQFF. CDR3 nucleotides: TGTGCCAGCAGCCCCTCGCGGGGGGGGCAGGGTGAGCAGTTCTTC. J is TRBJ2-1 and V is TRBV7-9; 9 bases align to TRBD2. In germline, CDR1 is SEHNR, CDR2 FQNEAQ (reference sequence). CDR3 length equals 15 residues. V lost 5 bases, J lost 9 bases, and 11 bases stayed unmatched.

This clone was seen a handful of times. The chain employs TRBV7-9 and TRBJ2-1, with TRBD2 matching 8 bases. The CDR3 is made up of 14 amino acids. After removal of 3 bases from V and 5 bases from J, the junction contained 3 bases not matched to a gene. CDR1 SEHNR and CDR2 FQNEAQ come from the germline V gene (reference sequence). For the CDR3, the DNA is TGTGCCAGCAGCTTGAGCGGGGGCCACAATGAGCAGTTCTTC. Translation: CASSLSGGHNEQFF.

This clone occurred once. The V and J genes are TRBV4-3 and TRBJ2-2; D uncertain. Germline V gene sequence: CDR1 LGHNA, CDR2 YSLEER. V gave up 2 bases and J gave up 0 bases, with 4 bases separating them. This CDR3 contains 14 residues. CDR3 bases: TGCGCCAGCAGCCAACTAGCGAACACCGGGGAGCTGTTTTTT. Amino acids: CASSQLANTGELFF.

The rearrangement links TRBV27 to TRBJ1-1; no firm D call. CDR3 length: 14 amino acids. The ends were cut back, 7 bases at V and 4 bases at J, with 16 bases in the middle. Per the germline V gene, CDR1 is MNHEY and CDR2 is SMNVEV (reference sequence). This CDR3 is CASTPGVASTEAFF. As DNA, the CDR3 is TGTGCCAGCACCCCGGGAGTAGCGAGCACTGAAGCTTTCTTT.

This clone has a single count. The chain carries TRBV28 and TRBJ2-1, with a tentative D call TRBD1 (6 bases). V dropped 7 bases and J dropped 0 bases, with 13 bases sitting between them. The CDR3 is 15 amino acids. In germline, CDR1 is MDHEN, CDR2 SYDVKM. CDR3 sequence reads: CASTSDRDSYNEQFF. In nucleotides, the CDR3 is TGTGCCAGCACTTCGGACAGAGACTCCTACAATGAGCAGTTCTTC.

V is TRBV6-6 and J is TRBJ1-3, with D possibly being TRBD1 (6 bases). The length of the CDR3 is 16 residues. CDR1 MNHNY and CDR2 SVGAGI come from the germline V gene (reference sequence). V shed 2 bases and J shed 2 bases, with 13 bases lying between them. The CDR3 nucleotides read TGTGCCAGCAGTTACGGGAGGACAGAGGCTGGAAACACCATATATTTT. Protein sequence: CASSYGRTEAGNTIYF.

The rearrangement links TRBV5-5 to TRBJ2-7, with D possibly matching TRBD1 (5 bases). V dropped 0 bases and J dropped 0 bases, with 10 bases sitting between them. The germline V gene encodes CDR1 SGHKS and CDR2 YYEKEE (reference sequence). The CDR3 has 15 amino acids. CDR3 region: CASSLADSYSYEQYF. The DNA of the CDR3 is TGTGCCAGCAGCTTGGCTGACAGCTACTCCTACGAGCAGTACTTC.

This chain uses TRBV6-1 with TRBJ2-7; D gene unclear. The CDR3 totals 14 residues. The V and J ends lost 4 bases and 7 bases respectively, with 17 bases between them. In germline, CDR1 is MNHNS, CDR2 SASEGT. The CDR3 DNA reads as TGTGCCAGCAGTGGATCGAATCTCTCGGGTGAGCAGTACTTC. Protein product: CASSGSNLSGEQYF.

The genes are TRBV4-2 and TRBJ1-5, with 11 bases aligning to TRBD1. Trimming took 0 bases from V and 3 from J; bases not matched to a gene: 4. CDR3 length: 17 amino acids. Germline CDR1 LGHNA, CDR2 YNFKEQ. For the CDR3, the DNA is TGTGCCAGCAGCCAAGATGGGACAGGGGGACTCAATCAGCCCCAGCATTTT. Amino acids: CASSQDGTGGLNQPQHF.

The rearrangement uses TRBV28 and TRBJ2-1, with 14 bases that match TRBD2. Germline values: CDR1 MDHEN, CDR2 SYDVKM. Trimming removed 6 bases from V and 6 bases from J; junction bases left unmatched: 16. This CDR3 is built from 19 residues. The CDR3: CASRGGTSGSSLAGNEQFF. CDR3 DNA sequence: TGTGCCAGCAGGGGTGGGACTAGCGGGAGTTCCCTGGCAGGCAATGAGCAGTTCTTC.

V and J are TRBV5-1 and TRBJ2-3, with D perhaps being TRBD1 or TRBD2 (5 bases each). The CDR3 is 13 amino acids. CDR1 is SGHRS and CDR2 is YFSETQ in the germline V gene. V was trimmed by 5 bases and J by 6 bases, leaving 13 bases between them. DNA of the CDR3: TGCGCCAGCAGGGTGGGGGACGATGATACGCAGTATTTT. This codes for CASRVGDDDTQYF.

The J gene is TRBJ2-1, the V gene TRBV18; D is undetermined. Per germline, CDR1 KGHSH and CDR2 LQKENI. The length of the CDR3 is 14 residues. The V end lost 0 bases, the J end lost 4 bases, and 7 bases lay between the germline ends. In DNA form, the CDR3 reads TGTGCCAGCTCACCACCGCACCGATACAATGAGCAGTTCTTC. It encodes CASSPPHRYNEQFF.